Below are 31 T cell receptor beta chains sequenced from a single sample in a study of T cell responses to AZD1222 COVID-19 vaccine. Sequencing was performed with immunoSEQ multiplex PCR; in TCRdb, only in-frame clones are kept and a portion is missing. The data contain 100,000 to 150,000 clones, approximately 88% of them seen just once; the ten biggest clones take up 4.2%. This specimen consisted of peripheral blood, obtained on day 0 of AZD1222 vaccination. The receptor source for this set is an adult in good health.

The rearrangement joins TRBV28 to TRBJ1-5; 7 nucleotides line up with TRBD1. This CDR3 comprises 14 residues. V lost 5 bases to trimming and J lost 6 bases; unmatched junction nucleotides: 7. Germline V gene lookup returns CDR1 MDHEN and CDR2 SYDVKM. The CDR3 region has the DNA TGTGCCAGCAGTATCTACAGGGGTTCTCAGCCCCAGCATTTT. Amino acids: CASSIYRGSQPQHF. Supplemented by reference TRBV28 and TRBJ1-5, the full variable domain reads DVKVTQSSRYLVKRTGEKVFLECVQDMDHENMFWYRQDPGLGLRLIYFSYDVKMKEKGDIPEGYSVSREKKERFSLILESASTNQTSMYLCASSIYRGSQPQHFGDGTRLSIL.

This clone was counted once. The rearrangement joins TRBV7-3 to TRBJ2-1, with 7 bases fitting TRBD1. CDR3 length equals 13 residues. The junction had 7 bases not matched to a gene; V was cut back by 5 bases and J by 9 bases. Germline V CDR1 and CDR2: SGHTA, FQGTGA. CDR3 amino acids: CASSQQGLVEQFF. CDR3 nucleotides: TGTGCCAGCAGCCAACAGGGGTTGGTTGAGCAGTTCTTC.

The chain combines TRBV15 with TRBJ1-3; no firm D call. CDR1 LNHNV and CDR2 YYDKDF come from the germline V gene (reference sequence). V lost 0 bases, J lost 4 bases, and 7 bases lay in between. This CDR3 is built from 14 residues. The CDR3 coding sequence is TGTGCCACCAGCAGAGATGTGGGGGGAAACACCATATATTTT. As protein: CATSRDVGGNTIYF.

The chain recombines TRBV29-1 with TRBJ2-7; 7 bases fit TRBD2. J was trimmed by 5 bases and V by 4 bases; bases with no gene match: 8. Germline CDR1 SQVTM, CDR2 ANQGSEA. The CDR3 covers 13 residues. CDR3: CSVGGGITHEQYF. As DNA, the CDR3 is TGCAGCGTTGGCGGGGGTATCACGCACGAGCAGTACTTC.

CDR3 sequence reads: CATGLRTNTEAFF. The CDR3 coding sequence is TGTGCCACAGGACTGCGAACGAACACTGAAGCTTTCTTT. The genes are TRBV7-9 and TRBJ1-1; no clear D. Germline V lookup: CDR1 SEHNR, CDR2 FQNEAQ (reference sequence). This CDR3 region has 13 residues. V was shortened by 10 bases and J by 1 base, with 13 bases between the two germline ends.

The DNA of the CDR3 is TGTGCCAGCAGTATTAACCAGGGTACCTATAATTCACCCCTCCACTTT. As protein: CASSINQGTYNSPLHF. The rearrangement uses TRBV28 and TRBJ1-6; possibly TRBD1 for D (5 bases). Germline CDR1 MDHEN, CDR2 SYDVKM. V was shortened by 5 bases and J by 2 bases, with 13 bases between the two germline ends. The CDR3 extends over 16 amino acids.

The chain is built from TRBV10-3 and TRBJ2-1; the D gene is possibly TRBD2 (6 bases). CDR3 length: 14 amino acids. The V end was cut by 10 bases, the J end by 6 bases, with 19 bases between. Germline V gene data show CDR1 as ENHRY and CDR2 as SYGVKD. CDR3 coding DNA: TGTGCCACCCGCCGGGACTTGGTTTCCAATGAGCAGTTCTTC. This codes for CATRRDLVSNEQFF.

This chain uses TRBV10-1 with TRBJ2-3; 9 bases line up with TRBD2. Germline lookup yields CDR1 WNHNN and CDR2 SYGVQD (reference sequence). CDR3 length: 13 amino acids. V shed 5 bases and J 3 bases; nucleotides not matched to a gene: 0. The CDR3 DNA is TGCGCCAGCAGTAGCGGGAGGACAGATACGCAGTATTTT. It is translated as CASSSGRTDTQYF.

This rearrangement joins TRBV3-1 (or the pseudogene TRBV3-2) to TRBJ2-5; possibly TRBD2 for D (6 bases). The CDR3 covers 15 residues. In germline, CDR1 is LGHDT, CDR2 YNNKEL (reference sequence). The V end lost 1 base, the J end lost 1 base, and 10 bases lay between the germline ends. CDR3 DNA: TGTGCCAGCAGCCAAGTGGGGACTTTCCAAGAGACCCAGTACTTC. This codes for CASSQVGTFQETQYF.

The chain recombines TRBV6-5 with TRBJ1-4, with TRBD1 identical over 7 bases. J lost 8 bases, V lost 5 bases, and 8 bases had no gene match. The CDR3 consists of 14 residues. Germline CDR1 is MNHEY and CDR2 is SVGAGI. For the CDR3, the DNA is TGTGCCAGCAGTCGGACAGGCTACGGCGAAAAACTGTTTTTT. It yields the protein CASSRTGYGEKLFF.

The V call is TRBV10-3, the J call TRBJ2-2; no reliable D call. Germline CDR1 ENHRY, CDR2 SYGVKD. V lost 3 bases to trimming and J lost 1 base, with 6 bases between them. The CDR3 consists of 14 residues. The CDR3 sequence: CAISDSRNTGELFF. CDR3 DNA: TGTGCCATCAGTGATTCGCGGAACACCGGGGAGCTGTTTTTT.

The chain joins TRBV10-3 to TRBJ2-7, with TRBD1 matching 11 bases. Trimming cost V 6 bases and J 7 bases; bases outside gene matches: 8. Germline V gene sequence: CDR1 ENHRY, CDR2 SYGVKD. CDR3 size: 14 residues. CDR3 DNA: TGTGCCATCAGCTACCGGGACAGGGGGTGGGAGCAGTACTTC. Its translation is CAISYRDRGWEQYF.

The chain has TRBV12-3 or TRBV12-4 and TRBJ1-1; D perhaps matches TRBD1 (5 bases). This CDR3 has 13 amino acids. V lost 3 bases and J 4 bases, leaving 9 bases between the germline ends. CDR3 in amino acids: CASSFDRGTEAFF. For the CDR3, the DNA is TGTGCCAGCAGTTTTGACAGAGGCACTGAAGCTTTCTTT.

This clone was found a few times. The CDR3 sequence is CASMDRGSDTQYF. The CDR3 coding sequence is TGTGCCAGCATGGACAGGGGCTCAGATACGCAGTATTTT. V usage is TRBV28 and J usage is TRBJ2-3; 9 nucleotides agree with TRBD1. V was clipped by 7 bases and J by 4 bases; unmatched bases: 3. CDR1 and CDR2 from the germline V gene are MDHEN and SYDVKM. The length of the CDR3 is 13 residues.

The genes are TRBV4-1 and TRBJ2-3, with D perhaps given as TRBD1 or TRBD2 (5 bases each). Germline CDR1 reads MGHRA; CDR2 reads YSYEKL. V lost 8 bases, J lost 0 bases, and 15 bases lay in between. The CDR3 totals 15 residues. The CDR3: CASLLRGLSTDTQYF. The CDR3 DNA is TGCGCCAGCCTACTCCGGGGCCTAAGCACAGATACGCAGTATTTT.

V usage is TRBV29-1 and J usage is TRBJ1-2; the D is unclear. Trimming stripped 3 bases from V and 4 bases from J, with 12 bases between. The CDR3 loop spans 13 amino acids. The V gene's germline CDR1 is SQVTM and CDR2 ANQGSEA. Here the CDR3 DNA reads TGCAGCGTTGAGGCCCTTCTGGGCTATGGCTACACCTTC. This gives the protein CSVEALLGYGYTF.

This chain links TRBV19 with TRBJ1-1; a possible D gene is TRBD1 (6 bases). Trimming cost V 7 bases and J 1 base, with 10 bases left between them. Germline V gene data show CDR1 as LNHDA and CDR2 as SQIVND (reference sequence). The CDR3 totals 13 residues. CDR3 protein: CASKKGQNTEAFF. In DNA, the CDR3 is TGTGCCAGTAAGAAGGGACAGAACACTGAAGCTTTCTTT.

The V gene is TRBV6-5, the J gene TRBJ2-7; the D gene is possibly TRBD1 (6 bases). The CDR3 spans 12 residues. The V end was cut by 6 bases, the J end by 4 bases, with 10 bases between. Germline V gives CDR1 MNHEY, CDR2 SVGAGI. CDR3 region: CASSQDRYEQYF. The CDR3 nucleotides read TGTGCCAGCAGCCAGGACAGATACGAGCAGTACTTC.

This clone has only one observation. The CDR3 DNA follows: TGTGCCAGCAGCCCCCGACAGGATTCGAGAGGAAACACCATATATTTT. As protein: CASSPRQDSRGNTIYF. The chain uses TRBV9 and TRBJ1-3, with D perhaps TRBD1 (6 bases). The CDR3 extends over 16 amino acids. Trimming shortened V by 4 bases and J by 4 bases, and 18 bases separated the two germline ends. Germline assignment: CDR1 SGDLS and CDR2 YYNGEE.

The chain recombines TRBV11-2 with TRBJ1-6, with a possible D match to TRBD1 (5 bases). The V end was cut by 2 bases, the J end by 7 bases, with 12 bases between. The CDR3 totals 15 residues. Germline CDR1 reads SGHAT; CDR2 reads FQNNGV. The CDR3 loop is CASSLSGGLNSPLHF. In DNA, the CDR3 is TGTGCCAGCAGCTTATCTGGGGGACTAAATTCACCCCTCCACTTT.

The rearrangement joins TRBV29-1 to TRBJ1-2; TRBD1 agrees at 9 bases. The CDR3 sequence is 11 residues long. The ends lost 7 bases at V and 10 bases at J; junction bases unmatched: 7. CDR1 is SQVTM, CDR2 ANQGSEA, per germline. CDR3 region: CSGNRGQDYTF. As DNA, the CDR3 is TGCAGCGGTAACAGGGGGCAAGACTACACCTTC.

The V call is TRBV10-1, the J call TRBJ1-6; D is unresolved. The CDR3 covers 12 residues. Germline loops: CDR1 WNHNN, CDR2 SYGVQD (reference sequence). Trimming stripped 3 bases from V and 7 bases from J, with 4 bases between. CDR3 protein: CASSENNSPLHF. CDR3 bases: TGCGCCAGCAGTGAAAACAATTCACCCCTCCACTTT.

The V and J genes are TRBV6-5 and TRBJ2-7; D is perhaps TRBD1 or TRBD2 (5 bases each). Germline-derived CDR1 and CDR2 are MNHEY and SVGAGI. V lost 8 bases, J lost 7 bases, and 18 bases lay in between. The CDR3 sequence is 13 residues long. The CDR3 spells CASSDVGVREQYF. Written as DNA, the CDR3 is TGTGCCAGCTCGGACGTGGGGGTTCGGGAGCAGTACTTC.

The J gene is TRBJ1-4, the V gene TRBV3-1 (or the pseudogene TRBV3-2); the match to TRBD1 covers 9 bases. V dropped 4 bases and J dropped 5; count of bases not matched to a gene: 2. Looked up from germline, CDR1 is LGHDT and CDR2 is YNNKEL (reference sequence). The CDR3 length is 14 residues. The CDR3 DNA follows: TGTGCCAGCAGCCCTACAGGGGGCAATGAAAAACTGTTTTTT. Residues: CASSPTGGNEKLFF.

This rearrangement joins TRBV4-1 to TRBJ2-7; 10 positions agree with TRBD2. CDR3 size: 14 residues. The germline V gene encodes CDR1 MGHRA and CDR2 YSYEKL. J was trimmed by 6 bases and V by 1 base; bases with no gene match: 3. This CDR3 reads CASSQVLAGVEQYF. The CDR3 region has the DNA TGCGCCAGCAGCCAAGTTCTAGCGGGAGTCGAGCAGTACTTC.

A single count supports this clone. The chain uses TRBV19 and TRBJ2-2; 10 positions match TRBD2. Germline loops: CDR1 LNHDA, CDR2 SQIVND (reference sequence). V trimming: 6 bases; J trimming: 7 bases; junction bases outside the gene matches: 11. CDR3 length: 16 residues. CDR3 DNA sequence: TGTGCCAGTAGCCGCAGCGGGGGGGCCAAAATCGGGGAGCTGTTTTTT. It codes for CASSRSGGAKIGELFF.

V is TRBV2 and J is TRBJ1-4; D is possibly TRBD1 (6 bases). Per the germline V gene, CDR1 is SNHLY and CDR2 is FYNNEI. The length of the CDR3 is 15 residues. V dropped 7 bases and J dropped 8 bases, with 20 bases sitting between them. CDR3 sequence (DNA): TGTGCCAGCATAATCGCACAGGGACGGTGGGAAAAACTGTTTTTT. This sequence encodes CASIIAQGRWEKLFF. The full variable domain, with the rest looked up from reference TRBV2 and TRBJ1-4, is EPEVTQTPSHQVTQMGQEVILRCVPISNHLYFYWYRQILGQKVEFLVSFYNNEISEKSEIFDDQFSVERPDGSNFTLKIRSTKLEDSAMYFCASIIAQGRWEKLFFGSGTQLSVL.

The CDR3 is CASSFEPISAYEQFF. The CDR3 bases are TGTGCCAGCAGCTTCGAACCGATTTCGGCGTATGAGCAGTTCTTC. This chain links TRBV5-4 with TRBJ2-1; D gene unclear. This CDR3 has 15 residues. The germline V and J ends were trimmed by 2 bases and 8 bases, with 17 bases remaining between them. Germline CDR1 and CDR2: SGHNT and YYREEE (reference sequence).

The rearrangement uses TRBV2 and TRBJ2-5, with 8 positions matching TRBD2. With V trimmed by 4 bases and J by 5 bases, 6 bases remained unmatched. Germline CDR1 is SNHLY and CDR2 is FYNNEI. The CDR3 consists of 14 residues. The CDR3 nucleotides read TGTGCCAGCAGTGTGAGCCTAGCGGGCGAGACCCAGTACTTC. Its protein product is CASSVSLAGETQYF.

This clone was picked up one time. The rearrangement joins TRBV27 to TRBJ1-2, with TRBD1 matching 10 bases. With V trimmed by 0 bases and J by 5 bases, 12 bases remained unmatched. The CDR3 is 18 residues long. The V gene's germline CDR1 is MNHEY and CDR2 SMNVEV (reference sequence). The CDR3, as DNA: TGTGCCAGCAGTTTATCGAGCGGGACAGGGGTGTTCGATTATGGCTACACCTTC. Residues: CASSLSSGTGVFDYGYTF.

V and J are TRBV6-2 or TRBV6-3 and TRBJ2-2, with 9 bases lining up with TRBD1. This CDR3 has 15 amino acids. Germline loops: CDR1 MNHEY, CDR2 SVGEGT. V lost 5 bases, J lost 7 bases, and 8 bases stayed unmatched. CDR3 region: CASSNPGQGIGELFF. The CDR3 nucleotides are TGTGCCAGCAGTAACCCGGGACAGGGAATCGGGGAGCTGTTTTTT.